This passage covers 5 T cell receptor beta chains from one sample sequenced in a study of blood T cell repertoires in COVID-19. Profiling relied on immunoSEQ multiplex PCR, and the TCRdb table lists in-frame clones only, not all of them. There are fewer than 250,000 clones in the sample; around four fifths occur only once, and about 2.5% lies in the top ten. Sequencing was done on a sample of peripheral blood. These receptors were obtained from a woman aged 65 to 85 with active or convalescent COVID-19.

This clone was picked up one time. V usage is TRBV2 and J usage is TRBJ1-2, with a tentative D call TRBD1 (5 bases). Germline loops: CDR1 SNHLY, CDR2 FYNNEI. Trimming shortened V by 4 bases and J by 7 bases, and 19 bases separated the two germline ends. The CDR3 length is 15 residues. CDR3 DNA: TGTGCCAGCAGTGGGGGCAGGGCCCTAAGGGGTGGCTACACCTTC. Its translation: CASSGGRALRGGYTF.

This clone was seen more than once but under ten times. In DNA form, the CDR3 reads TGTGCCTGGAACCGGTGGACAGGCGAGGGTCATTCACCCCTCCACTTT. Translated: CAWNRWTGEGHSPLHF. The chain couples TRBV30 to TRBJ1-6; 7 nucleotides match TRBD1. V was pared by 4 bases and J by 8 bases, with 14 bases of the junction left unmatched. The CDR3 totals 16 residues. The germline gives CDR1 GTSNPN, CDR2 SVGIG (reference sequence).

The CDR3 region is CASSLSLGGGSGNTIYF. CDR3 nucleotide sequence: TGTGCCAGCAGCTTGAGCCTAGGGGGGGGCTCTGGAAACACCATATATTTT. This chain links TRBV7-8 with TRBJ1-3; D perhaps matches TRBD1 (6 bases). V was trimmed by 3 bases and J by 0 bases, leaving 15 bases between them. From germline, CDR1 is SGHVS and CDR2 FQNEAQ. The CDR3 is made up of 17 amino acids.

DNA for the CDR3: TGTGCCAGCAGTTTAGCCGGGACAGGGGACACCGGGGAGCTGTTTTTT. Protein product: CASSLAGTGDTGELFF. The chain employs TRBV28 and TRBJ2-2; 10 bases are shared with TRBD1. Germline CDR1 and CDR2: MDHEN and SYDVKM. This CDR3 region has 16 residues. The trim removed 2 bases at V and 3 bases at J, leaving 3 bases unmatched.

The rearrangement links TRBV5-1 to TRBJ2-7; 9 bases align to TRBD2. The CDR3 is made up of 15 amino acids. Losses at the gene ends were 4 bases for V and 5 bases for J; bases not matched to a gene: 10. CDR1 SGHRS and CDR2 YFSETQ come from the germline V gene. The CDR3 coding sequence is TGCGCCAGCAGCCCTGGAGCTAGCGGGATCGACGAGCAGTACTTC. It translates to CASSPGASGIDEQYF.